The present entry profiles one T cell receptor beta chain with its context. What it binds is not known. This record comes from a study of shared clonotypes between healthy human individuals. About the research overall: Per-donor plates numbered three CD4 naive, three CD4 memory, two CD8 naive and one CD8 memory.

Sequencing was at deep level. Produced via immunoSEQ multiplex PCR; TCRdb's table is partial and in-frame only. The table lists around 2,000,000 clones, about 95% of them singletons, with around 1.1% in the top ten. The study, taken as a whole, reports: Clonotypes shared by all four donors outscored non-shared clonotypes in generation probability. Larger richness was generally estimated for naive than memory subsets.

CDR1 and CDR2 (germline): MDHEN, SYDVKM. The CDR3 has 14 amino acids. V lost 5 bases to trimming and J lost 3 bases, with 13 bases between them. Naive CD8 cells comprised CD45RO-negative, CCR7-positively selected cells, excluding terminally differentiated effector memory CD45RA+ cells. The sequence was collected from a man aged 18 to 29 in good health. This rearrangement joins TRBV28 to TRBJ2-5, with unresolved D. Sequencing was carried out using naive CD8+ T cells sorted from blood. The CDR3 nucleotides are TGTGCCAGCAGTCCCCCCGGCATGGAAGAGACCCAGTACTTC. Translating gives CASSPPGMEETQYF.